This entry lists 10 T cell receptor beta chains sequenced from one sample in a study of graft-versus-host responses after intestinal transplantation. Their antigens remain unidentified. Measured with immunoSEQ multiplex PCR; TCRdb has only the in-frame clones, and not every one. The repertoire holds over 100,000 clones, more than 90% seen once, with roughly 0.23% in the top ten. The sample here was unstimulated CD4+ T cells sorted from spleen or lymph node cells, taken before transplant. The source is a human donor who was the organ donor for an intestinal transplant.

Details on this clone: A read error may produce the germline difference seen at one junction end. V and J are TRBV7-9 and TRBJ1-1; 8 bases map to TRBD1. Germline-derived CDR1 and CDR2 are SEHNR and FQNEAQ (reference sequence). CDR3 length: 15 residues. CDR3 DNA: TGTGCCAGCAGCCCGTACCTGGGACAGGTGTCTGAGGCTTTCTTT. It encodes CASSPYLGQVSEAFF.

V and J are TRBV30 and TRBJ1-3, with D unclear. This CDR3 contains 11 residues. CDR1 GTSNPN and CDR2 SVGIG come from the germline V gene (reference sequence). Trimming removed 4 bases from V and 4 bases from J, with 5 bases in between. CDR3 residues: CAWTTGNTIYF. CDR3 DNA: TGTGCCTGGACGACCGGAAACACCATATATTTT.

This clone came up a few times. This rearrangement joins TRBV6-5 to TRBJ2-5; 7 positions agree with TRBD1. From germline, CDR1 is MNHEY and CDR2 SVGAGI. The CDR3 has 12 residues. V was clipped by 8 bases and J by 1 base; unmatched bases: 1. CDR3 nucleotides: TGTGCCAGCCGGGACAGCCAAGAGACCCAGTACTTC. Its translation: CASRDSQETQYF.

The V and J genes are TRBV4-2 and TRBJ1-5, with D hard to call. CDR3 size: 12 residues. The germline V gene has CDR1 LGHNA and CDR2 YNFKEQ. V dropped 0 bases and J dropped 7 bases, with 4 bases sitting between them. This chain's CDR3 is CASSQERQPQHF. The CDR3 DNA reads as TGTGCCAGCAGCCAAGAACGACAGCCCCAGCATTTT.

This clone was seen once. The chain combines TRBV18 with TRBJ2-5, with D unclear. With 2 bases removed from V and 4 bases from J, the gap between germline ends came to 8 bases. Germline-derived CDR1 and CDR2 are KGHSH and LQKENI. The CDR3 is made up of 13 amino acids. CDR3 sequence reads: CASSPSVGETQYF. CDR3 DNA sequence: TGTGCCAGCTCACCATCGGTAGGAGAGACCCAGTACTTC. The full variable domain, rest sourced from reference TRBV18 and TRBJ2-5, is NAGVMQNPRHLVRRRGQEARLRCSPMKGHSHVYWYRQLPEEGLKFMVYLQKENIIDESGMPKERFSAEFPKEGPSILRIQQVVRGDSAAYFCASSPSVGETQYFGPGTRLLVL.

The chain links TRBV7-8 to TRBJ2-7, with 9 bases aligning to TRBD2. The CDR3 is made up of 16 amino acids. Trimming took 1 base from V and 2 from J; bases not matched to a gene: 6. CDR1 SGHVS and CDR2 FQNEAQ come from the germline V gene. The CDR3 loop reads CASSLDGTSRAYEQYF. The DNA for the CDR3 is TGTGCCAGCAGCTTAGACGGGACTAGCCGAGCCTACGAGCAGTACTTC. Supplemented by reference TRBV7-8 and TRBJ2-7, the full variable domain reads GAGVSQSPRYKVAKRGQDVALRCDPISGHVSLFWYQQALGQGPEFLTYFQNEAQLDKSGLPSDRFFAERPEGSVSTLKIQRTQQEDSAVYLCASSLDGTSRAYEQYFGPGTRLTVT.

This chain links TRBV19 with TRBJ2-7; the D gene is possibly TRBD1 (6 bases). The CDR3 has 13 amino acids. V dropped 4 bases and J dropped 0 bases, with 7 bases sitting between them. Germline CDR1 LNHDA, CDR2 SQIVND (reference sequence). The CDR3 DNA follows: TGTGCCAGTAGTAAGGGACACTCCTACGAGCAGTACTTC. This translates into CASSKGHSYEQYF.

This chain connects TRBV19 to TRBJ1-4; D ambiguous. Germline loops: CDR1 LNHDA, CDR2 SQIVND (reference sequence). The CDR3 contains 14 residues. V was clipped by 6 bases and J by 6 bases, with 14 bases between them. CDR3 sequence: CASRPGRVDEKLFF. The CDR3 DNA follows: TGTGCCAGTAGGCCTGGTAGGGTCGATGAAAAACTGTTTTTT.

The CDR3 nucleotides are TGTGCCAGCAGCCAAGAATGGGTCGCCGGGTATGGCTACACCTTC. Translation: CASSQEWVAGYGYTF. This rearrangement joins TRBV4-2 to TRBJ1-2; D is uncertain. This CDR3 spans 15 amino acids. With 0 bases removed from V and 5 bases from J, the gap between germline ends came to 13 bases. The germline V gene encodes CDR1 LGHNA and CDR2 YNFKEQ.

The chain links TRBV30 to TRBJ1-1; D gene ambiguous. Trimming left V 3 bases short and J 0 bases short, with 8 bases between. Germline assignment: CDR1 GTSNPN and CDR2 SVGIG (reference sequence). The CDR3 contains 13 residues. CDR3 DNA sequence: TGTGCCTGGAGCGGGGATCTGAACACTGAAGCTTTCTTT. This translates into CAWSGDLNTEAFF.